Listed here are 17 T cell receptor beta chains from one sample, sequenced in a study of blood T cell repertoires in COVID-19. Assay used: immunoSEQ multiplex PCR; TCRdb lists only in-frame clones, some missing. The sample includes around 300,000 clones, around 90% seen only once; the top ten take under 3%. Input material: peripheral blood. These receptors were obtained from a woman aged 25 to 39 with COVID-19, enrolled during active disease.

This clone came up once. In nucleotides, the CDR3 is TGTGCCAGCGGCAGGGTTAGAGACGAGCAGTACTTC. This sequence encodes CASGRVRDEQYF. V is TRBV6-5 and J is TRBJ2-7, with D possibly being TRBD1 (5 bases). CDR1 MNHEY and CDR2 SVGAGI come from the germline V gene. The ends were cut back, 8 bases at V and 5 bases at J, with 13 bases in the middle. The CDR3 totals 12 residues.

V and J are TRBV7-9 and TRBJ2-5; D is perhaps TRBD1 (6 bases). The CDR3 loop spans 16 amino acids. Per germline, CDR1 SEHNR and CDR2 FQNEAQ (reference sequence). Trimming removed 5 bases from V and 5 bases from J, with 21 bases in between. The CDR3 sequence: CASSRLTTGLGETQYF. The CDR3 nucleotides read TGTGCCAGCAGCCGCCTCACTACAGGGTTGGGTGAGACCCAGTACTTC.

The CDR3 reads CASSKRLAGGNEQFF. DNA of the CDR3: TGTGCCAGCAGTAAAAGACTAGCGGGAGGAAATGAGCAGTTCTTC. J is TRBJ2-1 and V is TRBV6-5; TRBD2 matches at 13 bases. CDR1 and CDR2 (germline): MNHEY, SVGAGI. The V gene end was trimmed by 5 bases and the J gene end by 7 bases; junction bases not matched to a gene: 5. This CDR3 region has 15 residues.

The DNA of the CDR3 is TGTGCCATCAGTGCCACAGTTAACTATGGCTACACCTTC. Its protein is CAISATVNYGYTF. The chain is built from TRBV10-3 and TRBJ1-2, with unresolved D. Germline CDR1 reads ENHRY; CDR2 reads SYGVKD. The V end was cut by 4 bases, the J end by 1 base, with 7 bases between. CDR3 length equals 13 residues.

The chain joins TRBV29-1 to TRBJ2-5; 7 nucleotides line up with TRBD1. The CDR3 extends over 13 amino acids. V dropped 2 bases and J dropped 5; count of bases not matched to a gene: 5. Germline lookup yields CDR1 SQVTM and CDR2 ANQGSEA. The chain's CDR3 is CSVEKGAGETQYF. The CDR3 DNA sequence: TGCAGCGTTGAAAAGGGGGCTGGGGAGACCCAGTACTTC. Filled out from reference TRBV29-1 and TRBJ2-5, the complete variable domain reads SAVISQKPSRDICQRGTSLTIQCQVDSQVTMMFWYRQQPGQSLTLIATANQGSEATYESGFVIDKFPISRPNLTFSTLTVSNMSPEDSSIYLCSVEKGAGETQYFGPGTRLLVL.

The chain combines TRBV6-2 or TRBV6-3 with TRBJ2-1; 13 bases match TRBD2. With V trimmed by 6 bases and J by 7 bases, 9 bases remained unmatched. The CDR3 spans 16 residues. Germline lookup yields CDR1 MNHEY and CDR2 SVGEGT. The CDR3 protein is CASSPVGLAGENEQFF. The CDR3 nucleotides read TGTGCCAGCAGCCCCGTCGGACTAGCGGGAGAGAATGAGCAGTTCTTC.

J is TRBJ1-2 and V is TRBV27, with 8 bases fitting TRBD1. Germline assignment: CDR1 MNHEY and CDR2 SMNVEV (reference sequence). CDR3 length: 13 amino acids. J gave up 2 bases and V 8 bases, and 4 bases lay outside the gene matches. The DNA for the CDR3 is TGTGCCAGCGGGGACAGGAGGAACTATGGCTACACCTTC. This codes for CASGDRRNYGYTF.

This rearrangement joins TRBV6-5 to TRBJ1-1; D might be TRBD1 (6 bases). The V gene lost 5 bases and the J gene lost 3 bases, with 10 bases spanning the gap. The germline gives CDR1 MNHEY, CDR2 SVGAGI. The CDR3 spans 13 residues. The CDR3 bases are TGTGCCAGCAGTAGACAGGTCTACACTGAAGCTTTCTTT. Translation gives CASSRQVYTEAFF.

The chain links TRBV13 to TRBJ2-3; TRBD2 agrees at 7 bases. Looked up from germline, CDR1 is PRHDT and CDR2 is FYEKMQ (reference sequence). The CDR3 spans 15 residues. The V and J ends lost 2 bases and 2 bases, in that order; junction bases with no gene match: 4. This chain's CDR3 is CASSLFGLDTDTQYF. The CDR3 DNA is TGTGCCAGCAGCTTATTCGGACTAGACACAGATACGCAGTATTTT.

The chain carries TRBV30 and TRBJ1-1, with D hard to call. Trimming removed 2 bases at V and 3 bases at J, with 4 bases between. The CDR3 is made up of 11 amino acids. Looked up from germline, CDR1 is GTSNPN and CDR2 is SVGIG (reference sequence). The CDR3 region has the DNA TGTGCCTGGAGTCATGACACTGAAGCTTTCTTT. Its translation is CAWSHDTEAFF.

V and J are TRBV14 and TRBJ2-1; D not certain. V was trimmed by 4 bases and J by 4 bases, leaving 5 bases between them. The V gene's germline CDR1 is SGHDN and CDR2 FVKESK. The CDR3 length is 12 residues. CDR3 sequence reads: CASSRQYNEQFF. The CDR3 region has the DNA TGTGCCAGCAGCCGGCAGTACAATGAGCAGTTCTTC.

The V gene is TRBV5-1, the J gene TRBJ2-5, with 7 bases aligning to TRBD1. Germline V CDR1 and CDR2: SGHRS, YFSETQ. Losses at the gene ends were 4 bases for V and 6 bases for J; bases not matched to a gene: 9. CDR3 length equals 14 residues. Written as DNA, the CDR3 is TGCGCCAGCAGCCAGGGACAGACCTCGCAGACCCAGTACTTC. This encodes CASSQGQTSQTQYF. The whole variable domain, remainder taken from reference TRBV5-1 and TRBJ2-5, is KAGVTQTPRYLIKTRGQQVTLSCSPISGHRSVSWYQQTPGQGLQFLFEYFSETQRNKGNFPGRFSGRQFSNSRSEMNVSTLELGDSALYLCASSQGQTSQTQYFGPGTRLLVL.

The gene calls are TRBV3-1 (or the pseudogene TRBV3-2) and TRBJ2-3, with 13 bases fitting TRBD2. J lost 1 base, V lost 0 bases, and 4 bases had no gene match. Germline V CDR1 and CDR2: LGHDT, YNNKEL (reference sequence). The CDR3 has 18 residues. This chain's CDR3 is CASSQELAGGWGTDTQYF. CDR3 sequence (DNA): TGTGCCAGCAGCCAAGAACTAGCGGGAGGGTGGGGCACAGATACGCAGTATTTT.

The V gene is TRBV5-5, the J gene TRBJ1-2; a possible D gene is TRBD1 (5 bases). This CDR3 spans 13 amino acids. V lost 4 bases to trimming and J lost 2 bases, with 9 bases between them. The germline V gene encodes CDR1 SGHKS and CDR2 YYEKEE (reference sequence). CDR3 region: CASSVDNNYGYTF. The CDR3 DNA reads as TGTGCCAGCAGCGTGGACAACAACTATGGCTACACCTTC.

The table lists this clone with a count of one. V usage is TRBV5-8 and J usage is TRBJ2-1, with D unresolved. Germline assignment: CDR1 SGHTS and CDR2 YDEGEE. The CDR3 contains 15 residues. The V and J ends lost 1 base and 4 bases respectively, with 12 bases between them. The CDR3 bases are TGTGCCAGCAGCTTGTCGCGGTTCCGATACAATGAGCAGTTCTTC. Translation: CASSLSRFRYNEQFF.

The chain carries TRBV10-3 and TRBJ1-2; 7 bases are shared with TRBD1. The V and J ends lost 0 bases and 4 bases, in that order; junction bases with no gene match: 8. Germline-derived CDR1 and CDR2 are ENHRY and SYGVKD. There are 16 residues in the CDR3. The CDR3 bases are TGTGCCATCAGTGAGTCCTACCGGGACAGCCTCTATGGCTACACCTTC. Amino acids: CAISESYRDSLYGYTF.

This chain uses TRBV7-9 with TRBJ2-7; D perhaps matches TRBD1 (6 bases). Germline loops: CDR1 SEHNR, CDR2 FQNEAQ (reference sequence). Between the trimmed V and J ends, which lost 6 bases and 8 bases, there was a span of 23 bases. The CDR3 extends over 15 amino acids. CDR3 sequence: CASSFTWQGRVQQYF. Here the CDR3 DNA reads TGTGCCAGCAGTTTTACGTGGCAGGGGCGGGTCCAGCAGTACTTC. Using reference TRBV7-9 and TRBJ2-7 for the parts outside the CDR3, the full variable domain is DTGVSQNPRHKITKRGQNVTFRCDPISEHNRLYWYRQTLGQGPEFLTYFQNEAQLEKSRLLSDRFSAERPKGSFSTLEIQRTEQGDSAMYLCASSFTWQGRVQQYFGPGTRLTVT.